The rows below give T cell receptor beta chains drawn from one sample of a study of CD8 T cells in Susac syndrome. A single record per CDR3 protein comes from TCRdb applying MiXCR to the immunoSEQ multiplex PCR reads. Here the sample spans tens of thousands of distinct CDR3 sequences, roughly 90% being singletons. The sequenced material came from CD8+ T cells from PBMCs. These receptors originate from a human donor with multiple sclerosis. CDR3s include the opening cysteine and the closing phenylalanine or tryptophan. D genes are given only for firm matches. Clone size, where shown, is once, few, many, or a class for clones that have expanded.

>.|.|TRBJ2-7|TRBV9
TGTGCCAGCAGCGTAGCGGGCCCCGGCTACGAGCAGTACTTC
CASSVAGPGYEQYF
>.|.|TRBJ2-1|TRBV11-2
TGTGCCAGCAGCTTCAAGGGCTCCTACAATGAGCAGTTCTTC
CASSFKGSYNEQFF
>.|.|TRBJ2-5|TRBV6-5
TGTGCCAGCAGCCACCTGGGGGGAGAGACCCAGTACTTC
CASSHLGGETQYF
>.|.|TRBJ2-1|TRBV24-1
TGTGCCACCAGTGATTACAGAGATGAGCAGTTCTTC
CATSDYRDEQFF
>.|.|TRBJ2-1|TRBV5-6
TGTGCCAGCAGCCTGACTAGCTACAATGAGCAGTTCTTC
CASSLTSYNEQFF
>once|.|TRBJ1-2|TRBV5-1
TGCGCCAGCAGCTTACAGAGGAACTATGGCTACACCTTC
CASSLQRNYGYTF
>.|TRBD1|TRBJ2-1|TRBV11-2
TGTGCCAGCAGCCTGACAGGGGTGGACTACAATGAGCAGTTCTTC
CASSLTGVDYNEQFF
>.|.|TRBJ2-5|TRBV12-5
TGTGCTAGTGGTTTGGTAGGGGCAGTCCAAGAGACCCAGTACTTC
CASGLVGAVQETQYF
>.|.|TRBJ2-3|TRBV29-1
TGCAGCGTTGAAGGCCTAGCGCTCAGAGGAGGGATAGATACGCAGTATTTT
CSVEGLALRGGIDTQYF
>.|TRBD1|TRBJ1-2|TRBV4-1
TGCGCCAGCAGCCAAGAAAGGGGGCTTGGTGGCTACACCTTC
CASSQERGLGGYTF